This TCR beta chain stems from a study of cytotoxic CD8 clonotypes in ibrutinib-treated CLL. Findings and caveats of the study: Exceeding age-matched healthy donors, baseline clonality also tracked the counts of circulating CD8+ T cells.

The method was immunoSEQ multiplex PCR; TCRdb's version includes in-frame clones alone and lacks a portion of them. The repertoire holds under 45,000 clones, with 65% to 70% as singletons. As regards this clone: What it binds is unknown.

Germline CDR1 is LNHNV and CDR2 is YYDKDF (reference sequence). The CDR3 is made up of 15 amino acids. J was trimmed by 6 bases and V by 3 bases; bases with no gene match: 5. The source was PBMCs, collected at disease progression, from a patient treated with ibrutinib. This receptor was taken from a human donor with chronic lymphocytic leukemia. The chain uses TRBV15 and TRBJ1-5; 10 nucleotides match TRBD1. The CDR3 DNA reads as TGTGCCACCAGCAGCGGACAGGGGGAGGGTCAGCCCCAGCATTTT. Encoded protein: CATSSGQGEGQPQHF.